This is a list of T cell receptor beta chains from one sample in a study of Tregs in tolerant kidney transplant recipients. Some clones are missing from TCRdb's copy, which holds only in-frame ones; the method was immunoSEQ multiplex PCR. The table shows about 240,000 clones, with around 81% occurring only once. The sequenced sample was CD4+ T cells from blood. All receptors derive from a human donor in good health. Both conserved end residues are part of each CDR3. The D gene is left open where the match is weak. The size field is filled for only some rows; it gives once, few, many or a size class.

d_gene,abundance,j_gene,len,v_gene,CDR3aa,CDR3nt
.,few,TRBJ1-5,14,TRBV2,CASSEDTSNQPQHF,TGTGCCAGCAGTGAGGACACTAGCAATCAGCCCCAGCATTTT
.,.,TRBJ2-7,11,TRBV7-2,CASSLDYEQYF,TGTGCCAGCAGCTTGGACTACGAGCAGTACTTC
TRBD2,few,TRBJ2-7,15,TRBV5-1,CASSHLAGASYEQYF,TGCGCCAGCAGCCACCTAGCGGGCGCCTCCTACGAGCAGTACTTC
TRBD1,.,TRBJ2-7,14,TRBV5-1,CASSPGTELGEQYF,TGCGCCAGCAGCCCCGGGACAGAACTTGGCGAGCAGTACTTC
TRBD1,.,TRBJ1-2,16,TRBV7-9,CASSLGTTGGGYGYTF,TGTGCCAGCAGCTTAGGCACGACAGGGGGCGGCTATGGCTACACCTTC
.,few,TRBJ2-3,16,TRBV23-1,CASSPLGNSSTDTQYF,TGCGCCAGCAGTCCCCTTGGCAATTCTAGCACAGATACGCAGTATTTT
.,.,TRBJ1-2,13,TRBV6-5,CASSYEVGYGYTF,TGTGCCAGCAGTTACGAGGTTGGCTATGGCTACACCTTC
.,once,TRBJ1-2,15,TRBV30,CAWHPLGRGFYGYTF,TGTGCCTGGCACCCCCTGGGCAGGGGCTTCTATGGCTACACCTTC
.,.,TRBJ2-7,13,TRBV29-1,CSVEGSKTYEQYF,TGCAGCGTTGAAGGCAGTAAGACCTACGAGCAGTACTTC
TRBD2,.,TRBJ2-6,16,TRBV11-2,CASSRGAGVGANVLTF,TGTGCCAGCAGTCGAGGGGCGGGAGTTGGGGCCAACGTCCTGACTTTC
TRBD1,few,TRBJ1-2,15,TRBV15,CATSTGQSANYGYTF,TGTGCCACCAGCACGGGACAGTCCGCTAACTATGGCTACACCTTC
.,.,TRBJ1-4,10,TRBV30,CAWGRAELFF,TGTGCTTGGGGCAGGGCGGAACTGTTTTTT
.,.,TRBJ2-3,12,TRBV30,CAWTPGEFTQYF,TGTGCCTGGACCCCCGGGGAGTTTACGCAGTATTTT
.,.,TRBJ1-2,13,TRBV7-8,CASSLAAGAGYTF,TGTGCCAGCAGCTTAGCGGCAGGGGCTGGCTACACCTTC
TRBD2,.,TRBJ2-2,18,TRBV29-1,CSVEDRRGLAGMTGELFF,TGCAGCGTTGAAGATCGAAGGGGACTAGCGGGTATGACCGGGGAGCTGTTTTTT
TRBD2,once,TRBJ2-6,19,TRBV5-1,CASRPGLAGDRSGANVLTF,TGCGCCAGCAGACCGGGACTAGCGGGAGATAGGTCTGGGGCCAACGTCCTGACTTTC
.,few,TRBJ1-1,13,TRBV14,CASSQDLNTEAFF,TGTGCCAGCAGCCAAGACCTGAACACTGAAGCTTTCTTT
.,once,TRBJ1-1,12,TRBV12-5,CASGFQGRGAFF,TGTGCTAGTGGTTTCCAGGGTAGAGGTGCTTTCTTT
.,.,TRBJ2-4,11,TRBV19,CASSRGDIQYF,TGTGCCAGTAGTAGGGGGGACATTCAGTACTTC
.,once,TRBJ2-6,18,TRBV19,CASSSLHGRWTGANVLTF,TGTGCCAGTAGCTCACTACACGGGCGATGGACTGGGGCCAACGTCCTGACTTTC
.,.,TRBJ2-7,15,TRBV6-1,CASSEIGGGPYEQYF,TGTGCCAGCAGTGAAATAGGAGGGGGGCCCTACGAGCAGTACTTC
TRBD1,.,TRBJ2-3,13,TRBV18,CASSLRGPDTQYF,TGTGCCAGCTCATTGAGGGGGCCAGATACGCAGTATTTT
TRBD2,once,TRBJ2-1,16,TRBV6-1,CASSVTSGIRMNEQFF,TGTGCCAGCAGTGTGACTAGCGGGATAAGGATGAATGAGCAGTTCTTC